The next 16 T cell receptor beta chains were all read from a single sample in a study of blood T cell repertoires in COVID-19. The assay was immunoSEQ multiplex PCR, and TCRdb's table has in-frame clones only and misses some. The data show approximately 670,000 clones, over 80% seen once. The sample consisted of peripheral blood. The receptor source for this set is a woman between 18 and 29 years old with acute or convalescent COVID-19.

J is TRBJ1-2 and V is TRBV6-1; D gene unclear. Trimming cost V 1 base and J 3 bases, with 12 bases left between them. The CDR3 runs 15 residues. Germline-derived CDR1 and CDR2 are MNHNS and SASEGT. CDR3 amino acids: CASSEGEGGYYGYTF. The CDR3 bases are TGTGCCAGCAGTGAAGGGGAGGGAGGCTACTATGGCTACACCTTC.

Concerning this clone itself: Its ends do not fully match the called genes, so a read error is possible. The rearrangement uses TRBV7-9 and TRBJ1-5, with no clear D. CDR1 and CDR2 from the germline V gene are SEHNR and FQNEAQ (reference sequence). The CDR3 runs to 14 residues. CDR3 in DNA: TGTGCCAGCAGTTTAGGAGGGTGGGATCAGCCCCAGCATTTT. Protein sequence: CASSLGGWDQPQHF.

The V call is TRBV12-3 or TRBV12-4, the J call TRBJ1-1; D possibly corresponds to TRBD1 (5 bases). The CDR3 sequence is 12 residues long. V shed 7 bases and J shed 1 base, with 7 bases lying between them. The CDR3 sequence is CASIQANTEAFF. In DNA, the CDR3 is TGTGCCAGCATACAGGCGAACACTGAAGCTTTCTTT.

The chain carries TRBV21-1 and TRBJ2-3; no DNA check was done on the table's D call, TRBD2. TRBV21-1 is a pseudogene locus. The CDR3 is 14 residues long. The CDR3 reads CASFRSCGLLTQYF. CDR3 nucleotides: TGTGCCAGCTTTCGATCATGTGGACTGTTAACGCAGTATTTT.

The chain carries TRBV20-1 and TRBJ2-2; 8 bases are shared with TRBD1. The CDR3 consists of 14 residues. Germline assignment: CDR1 DFQATT and CDR2 SNEGSKA (reference sequence). The V segment lost 3 bases and the J segment 6 bases; nucleotides outside the gene matches: 6. CDR3 nucleotide sequence: TGCAGTGCTAGTCAGGGGGCGCCGGCCGGGGAGCTGTTTTTT. As protein: CSASQGAPAGELFF.

This rearrangement joins TRBV19 to TRBJ2-3; tentative D call: TRBD2 (6 bases). From germline, CDR1 is LNHDA and CDR2 SQIVND (reference sequence). This CDR3 is 17 amino acids long. Trimming pared 1 base from V and 2 bases from J, leaving 16 bases between. CDR3 residues: CASSIVLWVAATDTQYF. The CDR3 bases are TGTGCCAGTAGTATAGTTCTCTGGGTAGCGGCCACAGATACGCAGTATTTT.

The rearrangement uses TRBV30 and TRBJ1-4, with TRBD1 matching over 7 bases. V lost 4 bases to trimming and J lost 0 bases; unmatched junction nucleotides: 2. This CDR3 is 14 amino acids long. Germline CDR1 is GTSNPN and CDR2 is SVGIG (reference sequence). The CDR3 loop reads CAWTQGATNEKLFF. In DNA, the CDR3 is TGTGCCTGGACCCAGGGGGCAACTAATGAAAAACTGTTTTTT.

The chain joins TRBV5-5 to TRBJ1-1, with D uncertain. In germline, CDR1 is SGHKS, CDR2 YYEKEE (reference sequence). The CDR3 has 17 residues. The V and J ends lost 1 base and 0 bases respectively, with 16 bases between them. The CDR3 DNA follows: TGTGCCAGCAGCTTGTTCGGGAGTGCGTTCTTGAACACTGAAGCTTTCTTT. Protein sequence: CASSLFGSAFLNTEAFF.

This chain links TRBV15 with TRBJ2-7; D ambiguous. This CDR3 contains 14 residues. Germline CDR1 reads LNHNV; CDR2 reads YYDKDF (reference sequence). V gave up 1 base and J gave up 1 base, with 8 bases separating them. CDR3 in amino acids: CATSRAAGSYEQYF. The CDR3 DNA is TGTGCCACCAGCAGAGCAGCAGGTTCCTACGAGCAGTACTTC. Combining the CDR3 with reference TRBV15 and TRBJ2-7 gives the whole variable domain DAMVIQNPRYQVTQFGKPVTLSCSQTLNHNVMYWYQQKSSQAPKLLFHYYDKDFNNEADTPDNFQSRRPNTSFCFLDIRSPGLGDTAMYLCATSRAAGSYEQYFGPGTRLTVT.

The chain carries TRBV6-6 and TRBJ1-2; weak D call: TRBD1 (6 bases). Germline CDR1 reads MNHNY; CDR2 reads SVGAGI (reference sequence). V was cut by 2 bases and J by 4 bases, with 11 bases left in between. The CDR3 contains 14 residues. The chain's CDR3 is CASSYGTGTYGYTF. The DNA for the CDR3 is TGTGCCAGCAGTTACGGAACAGGGACCTATGGCTACACCTTC.

This clone is a singleton in its sample. This chain uses TRBV7-9 with TRBJ2-2, with D hard to call. The germline CDR1 and CDR2 sequences are SEHNR and FQNEAQ (reference sequence). The length of the CDR3 is 13 residues. The ends were cut back, 1 base at V and 7 bases at J, with 7 bases in the middle. The CDR3 reads CASSLERIGELFF. The CDR3 coding sequence is TGTGCCAGCAGCTTAGAGCGAATCGGGGAGCTGTTTTTT.

This clone appeared a single time. CDR3 sequence reads: CASSSSTWFSNQPQHF. The CDR3 coding sequence is TGTGCCAGCAGTTCCTCGACATGGTTTAGCAATCAGCCCCAGCATTTT. The chain carries TRBV6-2 or TRBV6-3 and TRBJ1-5; D is unresolved. CDR1 is MNHEY, CDR2 SVGEGT, per germline. Trimming cost V 4 bases and J 0 bases, with 13 bases left between them. The CDR3 has 16 residues.

The CDR3 sequence: CSARQAALYGYTF. The CDR3, as DNA: TGCAGCGCCCGACAGGCCGCGCTTTATGGCTACACCTTC. The chain combines TRBV29-1 with TRBJ1-2; perhaps TRBD1 as D (6 bases). Trimming removed 7 bases from V and 5 bases from J, with 17 bases in between. Germline V gives CDR1 SQVTM, CDR2 ANQGSEA. CDR3 length: 13 residues.

The rearrangement joins TRBV7-9 to TRBJ1-1; the D gene is possibly TRBD1 (6 bases). Trimming left V 5 bases short and J 6 bases short, with 13 bases between. The CDR3 has 13 residues. Germline V lookup: CDR1 SEHNR, CDR2 FQNEAQ (reference sequence). The CDR3 region is CASSPPGGPEAFF. CDR3 in DNA: TGTGCCAGCAGCCCCCCCGGGGGGCCTGAAGCTTTCTTT. Together with reference TRBV7-9 and TRBJ1-1, the CDR3 gives the full variable domain: DTGVSQNPRHKITKRGQNVTFRCDPISEHNRLYWYRQTLGQGPEFLTYFQNEAQLEKSRLLSDRFSAERPKGSFSTLEIQRTEQGDSAMYLCASSPPGGPEAFFGQGTRLTVV.

DNA of the CDR3: TGTGCCAGCAGCGGACAGGTCTCTGGAAACACCATATATTTT. Protein: CASSGQVSGNTIYF. V and J are TRBV9 and TRBJ1-3, with D possibly being TRBD1 (6 bases). Trimming cost V 3 bases and J 0 bases, with 7 bases left between them. The CDR3 contains 14 residues. Germline CDR1 is SGDLS and CDR2 is YYNGEE.

This chain links TRBV9 with TRBJ1-3; no clear D gene. Per germline, CDR1 SGDLS and CDR2 YYNGEE. V lost 0 bases and J lost 4, with 11 bases in between. The CDR3 has 15 residues. In nucleotides, the CDR3 is TGTGCCAGCAGCGTAGTACCGGTCATAGGAAACACCATATATTTT. Amino acids: CASSVVPVIGNTIYF.